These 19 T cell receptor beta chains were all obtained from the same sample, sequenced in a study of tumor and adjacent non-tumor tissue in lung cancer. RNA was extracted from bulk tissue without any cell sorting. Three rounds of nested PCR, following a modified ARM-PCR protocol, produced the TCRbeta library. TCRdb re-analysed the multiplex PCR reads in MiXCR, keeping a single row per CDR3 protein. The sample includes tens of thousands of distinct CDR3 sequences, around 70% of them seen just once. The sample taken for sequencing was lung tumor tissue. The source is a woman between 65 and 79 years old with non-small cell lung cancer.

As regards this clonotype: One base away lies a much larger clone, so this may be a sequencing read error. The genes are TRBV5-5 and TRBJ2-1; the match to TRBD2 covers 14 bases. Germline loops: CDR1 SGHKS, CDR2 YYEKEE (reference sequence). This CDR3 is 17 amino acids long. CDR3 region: CANSLEGLAGVGGEQFF. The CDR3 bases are TGTGCCAACAGCTTGGAGGGACTAGCGGGAGTCGGGGGTGAGCAGTTCTTC.

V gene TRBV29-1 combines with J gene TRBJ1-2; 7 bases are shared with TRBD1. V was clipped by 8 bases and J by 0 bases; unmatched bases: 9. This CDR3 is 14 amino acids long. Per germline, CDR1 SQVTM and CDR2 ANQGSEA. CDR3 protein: CSSRGQESNYGYTF. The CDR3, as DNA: TGCAGCTCCCGAGGACAGGAGTCTAACTATGGCTACACCTTC.

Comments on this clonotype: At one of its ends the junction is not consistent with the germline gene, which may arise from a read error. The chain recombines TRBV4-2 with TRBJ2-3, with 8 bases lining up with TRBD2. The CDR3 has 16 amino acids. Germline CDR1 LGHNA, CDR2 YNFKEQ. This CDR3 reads CARSQDSLAASDTQYF. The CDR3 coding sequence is TGTGCCAGAAGCCAGGATTCACTAGCGGCCTCCGATACGCAGTATTTT.

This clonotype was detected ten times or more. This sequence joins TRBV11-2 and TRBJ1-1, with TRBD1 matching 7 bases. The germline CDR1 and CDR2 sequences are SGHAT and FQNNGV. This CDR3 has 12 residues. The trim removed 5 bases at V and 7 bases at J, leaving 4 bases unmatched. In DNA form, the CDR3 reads TGTGCCAGCAGCCACGGGACAGTTGAAGCTTTCTTT. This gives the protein CASSHGTVEAFF.

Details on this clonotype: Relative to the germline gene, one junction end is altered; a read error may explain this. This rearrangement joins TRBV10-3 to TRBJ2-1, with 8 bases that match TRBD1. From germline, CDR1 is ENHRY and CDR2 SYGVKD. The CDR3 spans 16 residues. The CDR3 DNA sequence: TGTACCATCAGTGGCAGGCAGGGGGCGGTTAAGAATGGGCAGTTCTTC. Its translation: CTISGRQGAVKNGQFF.

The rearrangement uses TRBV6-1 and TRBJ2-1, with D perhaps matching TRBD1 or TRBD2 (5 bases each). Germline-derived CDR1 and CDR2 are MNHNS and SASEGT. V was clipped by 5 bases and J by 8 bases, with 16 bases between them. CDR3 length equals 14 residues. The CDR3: CASSQGESYYEQFF. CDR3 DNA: TGTGCCAGCAGTCAAGGGGAGTCTTACTATGAGCAGTTCTTC.

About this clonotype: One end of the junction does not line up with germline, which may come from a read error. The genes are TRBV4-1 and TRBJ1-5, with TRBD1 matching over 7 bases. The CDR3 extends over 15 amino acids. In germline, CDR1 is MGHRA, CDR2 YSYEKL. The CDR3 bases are TGCGCCAGCAGCCAAGAGGAGACAGGGAGTCAGTCCCAGCATTTT. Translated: CASSQEETGSQSQHF.

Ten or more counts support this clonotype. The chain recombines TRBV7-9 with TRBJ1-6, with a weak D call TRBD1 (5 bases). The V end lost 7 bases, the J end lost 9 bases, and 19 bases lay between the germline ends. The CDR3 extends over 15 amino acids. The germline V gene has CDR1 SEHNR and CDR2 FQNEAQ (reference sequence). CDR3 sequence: CASTTQGISVSPLHF. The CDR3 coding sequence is TGTGCCAGCACTACCCAGGGAATCTCAGTTTCACCCCTCCACTTT.

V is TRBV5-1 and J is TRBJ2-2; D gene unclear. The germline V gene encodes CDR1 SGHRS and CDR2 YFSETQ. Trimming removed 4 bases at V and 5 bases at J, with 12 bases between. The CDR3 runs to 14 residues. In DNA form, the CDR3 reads TGCGCCAGCAGCGGCAGCCTAGGGACCGGGGAGCTGTTTTTT. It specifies CASSGSLGTGELFF.

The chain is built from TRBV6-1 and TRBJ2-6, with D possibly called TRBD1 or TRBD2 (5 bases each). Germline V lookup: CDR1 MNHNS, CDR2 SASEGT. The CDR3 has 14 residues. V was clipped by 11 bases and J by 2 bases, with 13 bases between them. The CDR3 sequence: CAGREGTGANVLTF. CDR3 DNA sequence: TGTGCCGGCCGTGAGGGGACTGGGGCCAACGTCCTGACTTTC.

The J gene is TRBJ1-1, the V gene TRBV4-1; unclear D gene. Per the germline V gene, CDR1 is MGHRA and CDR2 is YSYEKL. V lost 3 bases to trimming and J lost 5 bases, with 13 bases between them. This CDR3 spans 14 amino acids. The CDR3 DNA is TGCGCCAGCAGCCACCGGATGGAGAATACTGAAGCTTTCTTT. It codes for CASSHRMENTEAFF.

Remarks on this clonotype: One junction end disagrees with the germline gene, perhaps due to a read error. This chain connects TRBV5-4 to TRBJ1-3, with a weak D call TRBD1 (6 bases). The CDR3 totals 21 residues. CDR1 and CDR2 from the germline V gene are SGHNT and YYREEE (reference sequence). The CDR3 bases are TGCGCCAGCAGCTTGGGCTTCGGCTGGACAGACAAAACCGGATCTGGAAACATCATATATTTT. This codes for CASSLGFGWTDKTGSGNIIYF.

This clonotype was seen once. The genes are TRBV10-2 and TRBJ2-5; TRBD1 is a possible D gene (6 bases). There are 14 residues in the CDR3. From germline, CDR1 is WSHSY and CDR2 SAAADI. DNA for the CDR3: TGCACCCGCAACATCGCCGGGACACAAGAGACCCAGTACTTC. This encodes CTRNIAGTQETQYF.

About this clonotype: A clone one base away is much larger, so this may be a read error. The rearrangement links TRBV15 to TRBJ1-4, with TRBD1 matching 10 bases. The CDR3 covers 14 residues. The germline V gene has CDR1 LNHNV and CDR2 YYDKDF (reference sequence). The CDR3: CATGRGQGEEKLFF. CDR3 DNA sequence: TGTGCCACCGGCAGAGGACAGGGGGAGGAAAAACTGTTTTTT.

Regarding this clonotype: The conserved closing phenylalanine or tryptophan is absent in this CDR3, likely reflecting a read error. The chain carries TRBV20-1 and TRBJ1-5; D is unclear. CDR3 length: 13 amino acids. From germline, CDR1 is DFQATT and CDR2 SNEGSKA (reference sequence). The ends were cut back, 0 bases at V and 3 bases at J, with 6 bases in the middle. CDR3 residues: CSARDIYNQPQHL. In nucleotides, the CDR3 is TGCAGTGCTAGAGATATATACAATCAGCCCCAGCATCTT.

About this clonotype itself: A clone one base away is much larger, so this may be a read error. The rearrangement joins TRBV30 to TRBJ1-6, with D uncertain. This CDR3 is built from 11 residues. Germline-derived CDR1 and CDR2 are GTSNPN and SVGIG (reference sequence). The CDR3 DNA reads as TGTGCCAGGAGTGTTAATTCACCCCTCCACTTT. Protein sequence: CARSVNSPLHF.

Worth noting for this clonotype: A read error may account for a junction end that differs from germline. CDR3 DNA: TGTGTCAGCATTCCAAGACAGGGGAGCACAGATACGCAGTATTTT. As protein: CVSIPRQGSTDTQYF. This chain connects TRBV12-3 or TRBV12-4 to TRBJ2-3, with 8 bases identical to TRBD1. CDR3 length equals 15 residues.

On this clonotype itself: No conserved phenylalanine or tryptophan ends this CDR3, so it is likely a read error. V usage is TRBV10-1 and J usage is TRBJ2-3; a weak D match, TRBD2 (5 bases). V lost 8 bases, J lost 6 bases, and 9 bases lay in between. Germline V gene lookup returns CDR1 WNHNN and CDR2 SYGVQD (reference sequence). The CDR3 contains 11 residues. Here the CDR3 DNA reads TGCGCCAGCGGACTGGGGGATACGCAGTATTAC. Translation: CASGLGDTQYY.

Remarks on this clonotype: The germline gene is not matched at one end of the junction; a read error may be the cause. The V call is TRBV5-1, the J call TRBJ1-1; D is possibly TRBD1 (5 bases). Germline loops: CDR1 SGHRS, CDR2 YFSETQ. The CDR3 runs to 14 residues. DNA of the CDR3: TGCGCCAGCAGCCCCAGGGTTTCGAGGACTGAAACTTTCTTT. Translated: CASSPRVSRTETFF.